Sequencing of this T cell receptor (beta chain) was carried out in a study of CD8 T cells in ankylosing spondylitis. Germline loops: CDR1 SGDLS, CDR2 YYNGEE. Between the trimmed V and J ends, which lost 4 bases and 6 bases, there was a span of 16 bases. CDR3 size: 14 residues. Quantitative barcoded 5'-RACE was used to prepare TCR beta libraries. Each CDR3 protein is one row after TCRdb ran MiXCR on the 5' RACE reads. The sample lists around 100,000 distinct CDR3 sequences; nearly 25% were seen once. General study points: Past studies reported some motif variants in reactive arthritis synovial fluid and blood. The study looked at matched synovial fluid samples from ankylosing spondylitis patients. Disease-linked clones were reported to be significantly enriched there. A CD8+ phenotype characterized the disease-linked clones, which were relatively rare in peripheral blood.

As for this clonotype: Its specificity is unknown.

This TCR came from a male donor with ankylosing spondylitis. The sample comprised synovial fluid, either unsorted or a sorted T cell fraction (not recorded which). The chain has TRBV9 and TRBJ1-1; D remains unclear. The CDR3 DNA is TGTGCCAGCAGCCCATCCACGGCGCGGCCTGAAGCTTTCTTT. Translation: CASSPSTARPEAFF.